Below, 21 T cell receptor beta chains from the same sample are listed, as sequenced in a study of response to subunit inactivated influenza vaccine. From the RT-PCR reads, TCRdb called clonotypes with MiXCR, one entry per CDR3 protein. The sample contains about 780,000 distinct CDR3 sequences, approximately 17% of which appear only once. Specimen: PBMCs from blood, collected less than 6 days after vaccination. These receptors all stem from a man between 45 and 60 years old who received an inactivated influenza vaccine.

The DNA for the CDR3 is TGCAGCGTAATAGGGGTGACCTCCTACGAGCAGTACTTC. This encodes CSVIGVTSYEQYF. V gene TRBV29-1 combines with J gene TRBJ2-7; the D gene is possibly TRBD1 (5 bases). The CDR3 runs to 13 residues. The V end was cut by 6 bases, the J end by 0 bases, with 12 bases between. Germline V CDR1 and CDR2: SQVTM, ANQGSEA.

This clonotype came up a few times. The rearrangement uses TRBV20-1 and TRBJ1-2, with D possibly TRBD1 on 6 matching bases. Germline lookup yields CDR1 DFQATT and CDR2 SNEGSKA (reference sequence). Trimming cost V 3 bases and J 4 bases, with 12 bases left between them. This CDR3 is built from 13 residues. CDR3 in amino acids: CSASRGRGYGYTF. DNA of the CDR3: TGCAGTGCTAGTAGGGGCAGGGGCTATGGCTACACCTTC.

This chain uses TRBV15 with TRBJ2-3, with a weak D call TRBD1 (5 bases). The V gene lost 0 bases and the J gene lost 7 bases, with 20 bases spanning the gap. Germline V CDR1 and CDR2: LNHNV, YYDKDF (reference sequence). The CDR3 runs to 17 residues. CDR3: CATSRDVRLRGMNTQYF. DNA of the CDR3: TGTGCCACCAGCAGAGATGTTAGGCTTAGGGGTATGAATACGCAGTATTTT.

The chain combines TRBV12-3 or TRBV12-4 with TRBJ2-3, with 7 bases identical to TRBD1. Losses at the gene ends were 7 bases for V and 4 bases for J; bases not matched to a gene: 8. This CDR3 spans 14 amino acids. CDR3 sequence (DNA): TGTGCCAGCACGGAGACAGGGTTTGCAGATACGCAGTATTTT. Protein: CASTETGFADTQYF.

This clonotype was found a few times. This sequence joins TRBV20-1 and TRBJ2-2, with TRBD2 as a possible D gene (6 bases). The CDR3 is 14 amino acids. Germline-derived CDR1 and CDR2 are DFQATT and SNEGSKA (reference sequence). As DNA, the CDR3 is TGCAGCTTGGAGGCGGGGCTTGGCACCGGGGAGCTGTTTTTT. Translating it yields CSLEAGLGTGELFF.

In DNA form, the CDR3 reads TGCGCCAGCAGCCAAGCGGGGAGTTGGTTGGGCGGCTACACCTTC. Amino acid sequence: CASSQAGSWLGGYTF. This chain connects TRBV4-1 to TRBJ1-2, with no clear D. Germline V lookup: CDR1 MGHRA, CDR2 YSYEKL. This CDR3 is built from 15 residues. Trimming left V 1 base short and J 8 bases short, with 17 bases between.

A note on this clonotype: The junction shows a germline mismatch at one end, possibly a read error. J is TRBJ2-3 and V is TRBV2, with no clear D. There are 18 residues in the CDR3. Germline V CDR1 and CDR2: SNHLY, FYNNEI. Here the CDR3 DNA reads TGTGCCATCAGTCCCAGTGTCGTGGGGAAAATCAGCACAGATACGCAGTATTTT. It encodes CAISPSVVGKISTDTQYF.

The chain carries TRBV20-1 and TRBJ2-7; D perhaps matches TRBD2 (5 bases). This CDR3 is built from 15 residues. Germline V gene sequence: CDR1 DFQATT, CDR2 SNEGSKA (reference sequence). Trimming pared 3 bases from V and 0 bases from J, leaving 15 bases between. The CDR3 coding sequence is TGCAGTGCTAGGGAAACTAGTCAATTCTCCTACGAGCAGTACTTC. Its protein product is CSARETSQFSYEQYF.

V gene TRBV13 combines with J gene TRBJ2-2; D unclear. This CDR3 comprises 15 residues. Trimming stripped 3 bases from V and 2 bases from J, with 10 bases between. CDR1 is PRHDT and CDR2 is FYEKMQ in the germline V gene (reference sequence). The CDR3 bases are TGTGCCAGCAGCTTTCGCGCCGAAAACACCGGGGAGCTGTTTTTT. It translates to CASSFRAENTGELFF.

This clonotype appeared a few times. The V call is TRBV10-3, the J call TRBJ1-2; 7 bases agree with TRBD1. Germline assignment: CDR1 ENHRY and CDR2 SYGVKD. The CDR3 loop spans 14 amino acids. Trimming removed 2 bases from V and 4 bases from J; junction bases left unmatched: 4. In nucleotides, the CDR3 is TGTGCCATCAGTGAGAAGGGACAGAGCTATGGCTACACCTTC. Translation gives CAISEKGQSYGYTF.

This clonotype was seen a handful of times. This chain uses TRBV20-1 with TRBJ1-1; no reliable D call. V lost 1 base and J 7 bases, leaving 19 bases between the germline ends. From germline, CDR1 is DFQATT and CDR2 SNEGSKA (reference sequence). The CDR3 length is 15 residues. The CDR3 nucleotides are TGCAGTGCTAGAGGGCCCTTAATGCTAGTGTTTGAAGCTTTCTTT. Protein product: CSARGPLMLVFEAFF.

A single count supports this clonotype. As DNA, the CDR3 is TGTGCCAGCAGCCCAGGGACAGGGAGGAAGAACAATGAGCAGTTCTTC. Protein product: CASSPGTGRKNNEQFF. V is TRBV11-1 and J is TRBJ2-1; 9 nucleotides match TRBD1. Trimming took 5 bases from V and 5 from J; bases not matched to a gene: 10. The germline V gene has CDR1 SGHAT and CDR2 FQDESV (reference sequence). The CDR3 extends over 16 amino acids.

This clonotype was seen at least ten times. This sequence joins TRBV20-1 and TRBJ2-1, with 7 bases aligning to TRBD2. V shed 1 base and J 0 bases; nucleotides not matched to a gene: 3. The V gene's germline CDR1 is DFQATT and CDR2 SNEGSKA (reference sequence). The CDR3 covers 15 residues. The DNA for the CDR3 is TGCAGTGCTAGAGTGGGCGGGAGCTCCTACAATGAGCAGTTCTTC. This sequence encodes CSARVGGSSYNEQFF.

The chain employs TRBV4-2 and TRBJ2-1; perhaps TRBD2 as D (5 bases). There are 16 residues in the CDR3. Per germline, CDR1 LGHNA and CDR2 YNFKEQ. V lost 1 base to trimming and J lost 4 bases, with 14 bases between them. The CDR3 nucleotides read TGTGCCAGCAGCCAAGTTTCTGGACGGGGATACAATGAGCAGTTCTTC. This encodes CASSQVSGRGYNEQFF.

The rearrangement uses TRBV12-3 or TRBV12-4 and TRBJ2-6; D perhaps matches TRBD1 (6 bases). The CDR3 has 18 residues. The ends were cut back, 3 bases at V and 2 bases at J, with 17 bases in the middle. The CDR3 reads CASSLISGQRTGANVLTF. CDR3 DNA sequence: TGTGCCAGCAGTTTGATTTCTGGACAGCGTACTGGGGCCAACGTCCTGACTTTC.

The chain employs TRBV7-9 and TRBJ2-7; D is perhaps TRBD2 (6 bases). This CDR3 spans 14 amino acids. V was clipped by 1 base and J by 6 bases, with 13 bases between them. Germline V gene lookup returns CDR1 SEHNR and CDR2 FQNEAQ (reference sequence). The CDR3 protein is CASSLEGGLSEQYF. CDR3 in DNA: TGTGCCAGCAGCTTAGAAGGAGGGTTAAGCGAGCAGTACTTC.

In this sample, this clonotype turned up a few times. The gene calls are TRBV20-1 and TRBJ1-1; 7 bases are shared with TRBD1. The CDR3 contains 14 residues. The germline gives CDR1 DFQATT, CDR2 SNEGSKA (reference sequence). After removal of 3 bases from V and 4 bases from J, the junction contained 8 bases not matched to a gene. As DNA, the CDR3 is TGCAGTGCTAGTGGGGGGGGACAGACCACTGAAGCTTTCTTT. It yields the protein CSASGGGQTTEAFF.

The chain has TRBV7-2 and TRBJ2-3, with TRBD1 identical over 8 bases. V lost 5 bases, J lost 3 bases, and 4 bases stayed unmatched. This CDR3 spans 14 amino acids. Germline lookup yields CDR1 SGHTA and CDR2 FQGNSA. CDR3 region: CASSRQGSTDTQYF. CDR3 in DNA: TGTGCCAGCAGCCGACAGGGGTCAACAGATACGCAGTATTTT.

A few counts support this clonotype. V is TRBV11-1 and J is TRBJ2-1; 9 bases are a match to TRBD2. Germline CDR1 SGHAT, CDR2 FQDESV (reference sequence). The CDR3 has 18 amino acids. Trimming cost V 3 bases and J 1 base; bases outside gene matches: 10. The CDR3 DNA is TGTGCCAGCAGCTTCTCGGCGACGGCGGGGGGGTCCTACAATGAGCAGTTCTTC. Translating it yields CASSFSATAGGSYNEQFF. Full variable domain (outside the CDR3, taken from reference TRBV11-1 and TRBJ2-1): EAEVAQSPRYKITEKSQAVAFWCDPISGHATLYWYRQILGQGPELLVQFQDESVVDDSQLPKDRFSAERLKGVDSTLKIQPAELGDSAMYLCASSFSATAGGSYNEQFFGPGTRLTVL.

This clonotype was seen a handful of times. The chain links TRBV29-1 to TRBJ2-1, with D perhaps matching TRBD2 (5 bases). The germline V and J ends were trimmed by 5 bases and 3 bases, with 8 bases remaining between them. CDR3 length: 12 amino acids. Germline CDR1 is SQVTM and CDR2 is ANQGSEA. CDR3 bases: TGCAGCGTTTCTAGCAGCTACAATGAGCAGTTCTTC. Translated: CSVSSSYNEQFF.

The chain carries TRBV20-1 and TRBJ1-5; tentative D call: TRBD1 (5 bases). Trimming removed 3 bases at V and 2 bases at J, with 11 bases between. This CDR3 contains 14 residues. From germline, CDR1 is DFQATT and CDR2 SNEGSKA (reference sequence). CDR3 sequence (DNA): TGCAGTGCTAGGGGGACCGACGGCAATCAGCCCCAGCATTTT. Residues: CSARGTDGNQPQHF.